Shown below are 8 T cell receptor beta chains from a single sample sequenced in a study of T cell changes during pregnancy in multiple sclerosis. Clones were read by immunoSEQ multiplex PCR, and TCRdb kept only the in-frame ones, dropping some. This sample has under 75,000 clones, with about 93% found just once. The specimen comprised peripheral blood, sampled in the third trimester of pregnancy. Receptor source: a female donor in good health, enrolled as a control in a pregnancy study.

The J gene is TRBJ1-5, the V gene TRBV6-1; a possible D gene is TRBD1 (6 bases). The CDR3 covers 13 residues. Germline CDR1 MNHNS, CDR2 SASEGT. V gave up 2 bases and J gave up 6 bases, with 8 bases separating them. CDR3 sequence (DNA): TGTGCCAGCAGTGAAAGGGGGACTCAGCCCCAGCATTTT. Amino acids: CASSERGTQPQHF.

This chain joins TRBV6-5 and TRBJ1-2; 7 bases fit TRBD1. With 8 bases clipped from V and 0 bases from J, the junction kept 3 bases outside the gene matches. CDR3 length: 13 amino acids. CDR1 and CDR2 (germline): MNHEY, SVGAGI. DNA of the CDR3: TGTGCCAGCTTCGGGACAGCTAACTATGGCTACACCTTC. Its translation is CASFGTANYGYTF.

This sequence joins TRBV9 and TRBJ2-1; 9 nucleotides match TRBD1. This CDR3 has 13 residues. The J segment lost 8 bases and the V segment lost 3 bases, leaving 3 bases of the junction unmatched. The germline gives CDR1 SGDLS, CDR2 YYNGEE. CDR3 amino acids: CASSGDREDEQFF. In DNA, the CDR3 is TGTGCCAGCAGCGGGGACAGGGAAGATGAGCAGTTCTTC. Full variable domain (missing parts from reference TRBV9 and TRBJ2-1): DSGVTQTPKHLITATGQRVTLRCSPRSGDLSVYWYQQSLDQGLQFLIQYYNGEERAKGNILERFSAQQFPDLHSELNLSSLELGDSALYFCASSGDREDEQFFGPGTRLTVL.

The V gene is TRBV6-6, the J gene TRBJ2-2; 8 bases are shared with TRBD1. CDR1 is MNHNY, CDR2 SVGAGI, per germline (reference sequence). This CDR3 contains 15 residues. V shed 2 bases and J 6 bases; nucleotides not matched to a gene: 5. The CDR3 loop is CASSYTSQGAGELFF. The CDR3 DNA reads TGTGCCAGCAGTTACACATCACAGGGGGCCGGGGAGCTGTTTTTT.

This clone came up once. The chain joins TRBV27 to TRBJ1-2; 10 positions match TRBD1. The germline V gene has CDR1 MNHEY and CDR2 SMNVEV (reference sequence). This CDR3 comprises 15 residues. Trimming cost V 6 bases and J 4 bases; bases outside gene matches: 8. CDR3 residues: CASRPRQGAAYGYTF. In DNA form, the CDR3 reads TGTGCCAGCAGACCCCGACAGGGGGCGGCCTATGGCTACACCTTC.

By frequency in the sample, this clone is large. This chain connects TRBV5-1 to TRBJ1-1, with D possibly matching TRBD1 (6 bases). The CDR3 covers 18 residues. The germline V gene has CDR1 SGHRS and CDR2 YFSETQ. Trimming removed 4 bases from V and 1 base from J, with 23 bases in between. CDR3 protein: CASSHFPGGRLENTEAFF. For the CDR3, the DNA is TGCGCCAGCAGCCACTTCCCGGGGGGGCGGTTGGAGAACACTGAAGCTTTCTTT. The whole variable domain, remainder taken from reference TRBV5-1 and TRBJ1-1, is KAGVTQTPRYLIKTRGQQVTLSCSPISGHRSVSWYQQTPGQGLQFLFEYFSETQRNKGNFPGRFSGRQFSNSRSEMNVSTLELGDSALYLCASSHFPGGRLENTEAFFGQGTRLTVV.

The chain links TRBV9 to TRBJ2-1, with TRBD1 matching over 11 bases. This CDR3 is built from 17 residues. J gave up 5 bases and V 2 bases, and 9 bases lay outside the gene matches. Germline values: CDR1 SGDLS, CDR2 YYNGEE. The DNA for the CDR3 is TGTGCCAGCAGCGTCCGGAGCCGGGACAGGGGGAACAATGAGCAGTTCTTC. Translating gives CASSVRSRDRGNNEQFF. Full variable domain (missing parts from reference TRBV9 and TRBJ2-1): DSGVTQTPKHLITATGQRVTLRCSPRSGDLSVYWYQQSLDQGLQFLIQYYNGEERAKGNILERFSAQQFPDLHSELNLSSLELGDSALYFCASSVRSRDRGNNEQFFGPGTRLTVL.

The CDR3 region has the DNA TGTGCCAGCAGCTCGACAGGGGTCCTTGTCTTTGGCTACACCTTC. Translation: CASSSTGVLVFGYTF. The gene calls are TRBV5-4 and TRBJ1-2, with 8 bases matching TRBD1. The V gene end was trimmed by 3 bases and the J gene end by 7 bases; junction bases not matched to a gene: 11. Germline V gives CDR1 SGHNT, CDR2 YYREEE (reference sequence). The CDR3 has 15 residues.